The rows below give T cell receptor beta chains drawn from one sample of a study of cytomegalovirus exposure and HLA in healthy donors. Sequencing used immunoSEQ multiplex PCR; TCRdb keeps in-frame clones, though not all of them. The data contain 95,000 to 150,000 clones, over 65% of them singletons. Material: PBMCs. The receptors were gathered from a woman between 40 and 50 years old in good health and CMV-seropositive. Each CDR3 is given with its conserved first and last residue. A D gene is named only where the DNA matches it firmly. Size is stated for part of the rows, as once, few or many counts, or as a class when the clone is expanded.

D gene: NA
clone size: few
V gene: TRBV5-1
J gene: TRBJ2-2
CDR3 protein: CASSLARANTGELFF
CDR3 DNA: TGCGCCAGCAGCTTGGCCAGGGCGAACACCGGGGAGCTGTTTTTT

D gene: NA
clone size: NA
V gene: TRBV5-6
J gene: TRBJ2-5
CDR3 protein: CASSPSRTHQETQYF
CDR3 DNA: TGTGCCAGCAGCCCTTCACGGACTCACCAAGAGACCCAGTACTTC

D gene: TRBD1
clone size: NA
V gene: TRBV2
J gene: TRBJ2-2
CDR3 protein: CASRPGQGVTGELFF
CDR3 DNA: TGTGCCAGCAGACCGGGACAGGGAGTAACCGGGGAGCTGTTTTTT

D gene: TRBD2
clone size: NA
V gene: TRBV7-8
J gene: TRBJ2-1
CDR3 protein: CASSLVGWAGGAPNEQFF
CDR3 DNA: TGTGCCAGCAGCTTAGTGGGTTGGGCGGGAGGGGCCCCCAATGAGCAGTTCTTC

D gene: NA
clone size: NA
V gene: TRBV19
J gene: TRBJ1-4
CDR3 protein: CASSIDPMREKLFF
CDR3 DNA: TGTGCCAGTAGTATAGATCCTATGCGGGAAAAACTGTTTTTT

D gene: NA
clone size: NA
V gene: TRBV5-1
J gene: TRBJ2-3
CDR3 protein: CASSLEGGDTQYF
CDR3 DNA: TGCGCCAGCAGCTTGGAGGGGGGGGATACGCAGTATTTT

D gene: NA
clone size: few
V gene: TRBV19
J gene: TRBJ1-4
CDR3 protein: CASSTAEGGGNEKLFF
CDR3 DNA: TGTGCCAGTAGTACCGCCGAGGGGGGAGGGAATGAAAAACTGTTTTTT

D gene: NA
clone size: NA
V gene: TRBV29-1
J gene: TRBJ2-1
CDR3 protein: CSVSQGRWRGEDEQFF
CDR3 DNA: TGCAGCGTTTCCCAAGGTCGTTGGAGGGGTGAGGATGAGCAGTTCTTC

D gene: TRBD1
clone size: NA
V gene: TRBV5-1
J gene: TRBJ1-1
CDR3 protein: CASSPRGDRGNTEAFF
CDR3 DNA: TGCGCCAGCAGCCCGCGGGGGGACAGGGGGAACACTGAAGCTTTCTTT

D gene: NA
clone size: NA
V gene: TRBV18
J gene: TRBJ2-1
CDR3 protein: CASSPSGGYEQFF
CDR3 DNA: TGTGCCAGCTCACCCTCCGGCGGCTATGAGCAGTTCTTC

D gene: NA
clone size: NA
V gene: TRBV4-1
J gene: TRBJ2-5
CDR3 protein: CASSHGWGERETQYF
CDR3 DNA: TGCGCCAGCAGCCATGGGTGGGGGGAGCGGGAGACCCAGTACTTC

D gene: NA
clone size: NA
V gene: TRBV6-5
J gene: TRBJ2-3
CDR3 protein: CASRTMRLRTDTQYF
CDR3 DNA: TGTGCCAGCAGAACCATGCGACTTCGCACAGATACGCAGTATTTT

D gene: NA
clone size: few
V gene: TRBV19
J gene: TRBJ2-5
CDR3 protein: CASSPSGETQYF
CDR3 DNA: TGTGCCAGTAGTCCCTCCGGGGAGACCCAGTACTTC

D gene: TRBD1
clone size: NA
V gene: TRBV7-9
J gene: TRBJ1-6
CDR3 protein: CASSLGDRVHNSPLHF
CDR3 DNA: TGTGCCAGCAGCTTGGGGGACAGGGTGCACAATTCACCCCTCCACTTT

D gene: TRBD1
clone size: few
V gene: TRBV6-5
J gene: TRBJ1-4
CDR3 protein: CASSYRQGKLFF
CDR3 DNA: TGTGCCAGCAGTTACCGACAGGGAAAACTGTTTTTT

D gene: NA
clone size: NA
V gene: TRBV29-1
J gene: TRBJ2-1
CDR3 protein: CSVEDLTDEQFF
CDR3 DNA: TGCAGCGTTGAAGATCTGACAGATGAGCAGTTCTTC

D gene: TRBD2
clone size: NA
V gene: TRBV9
J gene: TRBJ2-1
CDR3 protein: CASSVAGGWGMSSYNEQFF
CDR3 DNA: TGTGCCAGCAGCGTAGCGGGGGGTTGGGGAATGAGCTCCTACAATGAGCAGTTCTTC

D gene: NA
clone size: NA
V gene: TRBV29-1
J gene: TRBJ1-2
CDR3 protein: CSVEFRFDGYTF
CDR3 DNA: TGCAGCGTTGAATTCCGGTTTGATGGCTACACCTTC

D gene: NA
clone size: once
V gene: TRBV1
J gene: TRBJ2-7
CDR3 protein: CTSSPEAGESSYEQYF
CDR3 DNA: TGCACCAGCAGCCCCGAAGCGGGAGAGAGCTCCTACGAGCAGTACTTC

D gene: NA
clone size: NA
V gene: TRBV10-2
J gene: TRBJ2-7
CDR3 protein: CASSSISGSPQGEQYF
CDR3 DNA: TGCGCCAGCAGTTCAATTAGCGGGTCCCCTCAGGGGGAGCAGTACTTC

D gene: NA
clone size: NA
V gene: TRBV30
J gene: TRBJ2-1
CDR3 protein: CAWSVTADEQFF
CDR3 DNA: TGTGCCTGGAGTGTAACAGCAGATGAGCAGTTCTTC

D gene: TRBD1
clone size: NA
V gene: TRBV19
J gene: TRBJ1-2
CDR3 protein: CASSPTGGLDGYTF
CDR3 DNA: TGTGCCAGTAGTCCGACAGGGGGTTTGGATGGCTACACCTTC

D gene: NA
clone size: few
V gene: TRBV18
J gene: TRBJ2-6
CDR3 protein: CASSPPISGANVLTF
CDR3 DNA: TGTGCCAGCTCACCACCTATCTCTGGGGCCAACGTCCTGACTTTC

D gene: NA
clone size: few
V gene: TRBV6-1
J gene: TRBJ1-1
CDR3 protein: CASSEAWAREAFF
CDR3 DNA: TGTGCCAGCAGTGAAGCGTGGGCTCGGGAAGCTTTCTTT

D gene: TRBD1
clone size: once
V gene: TRBV29-1
J gene: TRBJ1-1
CDR3 protein: CSVEGPAGGASPFTEAFF
CDR3 DNA: TGCAGCGTTGAGGGGCCTGCAGGGGGCGCATCCCCCTTCACTGAAGCTTTCTTT

D gene: TRBD1
clone size: NA
V gene: TRBV7-3
J gene: TRBJ2-6
CDR3 protein: CASSPGGSGHPSGANVLTF
CDR3 DNA: TGTGCCAGCAGCCCAGGGGGCTCGGGACACCCCTCTGGGGCCAACGTCCTGACTTTC

D gene: NA
clone size: NA
V gene: TRBV30
J gene: TRBJ1-1
CDR3 protein: CAWSVMRTEAFF
CDR3 DNA: TGTGCCTGGAGTGTAATGCGAACTGAAGCTTTCTTT

D gene: NA
clone size: NA
V gene: TRBV5-5
J gene: TRBJ1-1
CDR3 protein: CASSLRAGPNTEAFF
CDR3 DNA: TGTGCCAGCAGCTTGCGGGCAGGGCCGAACACTGAAGCTTTCTTT

D gene: NA
clone size: NA
V gene: TRBV30
J gene: TRBJ1-5
CDR3 protein: CAWRDVGDTQPQHF
CDR3 DNA: TGTGCCTGGAGAGACGTCGGGGACACTCAGCCCCAGCATTTT

D gene: NA
clone size: few
V gene: TRBV27
J gene: TRBJ1-5
CDR3 protein: CASSKGGNQPQHF
CDR3 DNA: TGTGCCAGCAGTAAGGGAGGCAATCAGCCCCAGCATTTT

D gene: NA
clone size: many
V gene: TRBV5-3
J gene: TRBJ1-1
CDR3 protein: CARRPFTGFTEAFF
CDR3 DNA: TGTGCCAGAAGACCGTTCACAGGGTTCACTGAAGCTTTCTTT

D gene: TRBD2
clone size: NA
V gene: TRBV6-1
J gene: TRBJ2-1
CDR3 protein: CASSEGLAGRYNEQFF
CDR3 DNA: TGTGCCAGCAGTGAAGGTCTAGCGGGACGGTACAATGAGCAGTTCTTC

D gene: NA
clone size: NA
V gene: TRBV5-6
J gene: TRBJ2-5
CDR3 protein: CASSLRREAQYF
CDR3 DNA: TGTGCCAGCAGCTTGCGGAGGGAGGCCCAGTACTTC

D gene: NA
clone size: NA
V gene: TRBV6-5
J gene: TRBJ1-2
CDR3 protein: CASSRDSTNGYPF
CDR3 DNA: TGTGCCAGCAGCCGCGACAGTACGAATGGCTACCCCTTC

D gene: NA
clone size: NA
V gene: TRBV5-1
J gene: TRBJ1-1
CDR3 protein: CASSLAVNGEAFF
CDR3 DNA: TGCGCCAGCAGCTTGGCAGTCAATGGTGAAGCTTTCTTT

D gene: NA
clone size: few
V gene: TRBV6-6
J gene: TRBJ2-7
CDR3 protein: CASRADREGEQYF
CDR3 DNA: TGTGCCAGCAGAGCGGACAGGGAGGGCGAGCAGTACTTC

D gene: TRBD1
clone size: few
V gene: TRBV6-5
J gene: TRBJ2-3
CDR3 protein: CASVPGQVTDTQYF
CDR3 DNA: TGTGCCAGTGTACCGGGACAGGTCACAGATACGCAGTATTTT

D gene: NA
clone size: NA
V gene: TRBV11-2
J gene: TRBJ2-7
CDR3 protein: CASSPGERREQYF
CDR3 DNA: TGTGCCAGCAGCCCCGGTGAGCGTAGAGAGCAGTACTTC

D gene: TRBD1
clone size: NA
V gene: TRBV18
J gene: TRBJ1-1
CDR3 protein: CASSPRQGTVTEAFF
CDR3 DNA: TGTGCCAGCTCACCACGACAGGGTACGGTGACTGAAGCTTTCTTT

D gene: TRBD1
clone size: NA
V gene: TRBV30
J gene: TRBJ1-2
CDR3 protein: CAWSGGTGIYGYTF
CDR3 DNA: TGTGCCTGGAGTGGGGGGACAGGGATCTATGGCTACACCTTC

D gene: NA
clone size: once
V gene: TRBV7-9
J gene: TRBJ2-7
CDR3 protein: CASSSSRSSYEQYF
CDR3 DNA: TGTGCCAGCAGCTCCTCTCGGAGCTCCTACGAGCAGTACTTC

D gene: NA
clone size: NA
V gene: TRBV10-3
J gene: TRBJ2-7
CDR3 protein: CAISGGGMGYEQYF
CDR3 DNA: TGTGCCATCAGTGGTGGCGGGATGGGGTACGAGCAGTACTTC

D gene: TRBD1
clone size: NA
V gene: TRBV19
J gene: TRBJ1-4
CDR3 protein: CASSILTGQNEKLFF
CDR3 DNA: TGTGCCAGTAGTATCCTGACAGGGCAGAATGAAAAACTGTTTTTT

D gene: NA
clone size: NA
V gene: TRBV9
J gene: TRBJ2-1
CDR3 protein: CASSPAGSEQFF
CDR3 DNA: TGTGCCAGCAGCCCGGCCGGGAGTGAGCAGTTCTTC

D gene: TRBD1
clone size: NA
V gene: TRBV29-1
J gene: TRBJ2-4
CDR3 protein: CSVSGGGTKNIQYF
CDR3 DNA: TGCAGCGTTTCAGGGGGTGGGACCAAAAACATTCAGTACTTC

D gene: TRBD2
clone size: NA
V gene: TRBV5-1
J gene: TRBJ2-3
CDR3 protein: CASTLAGDRTDTQYF
CDR3 DNA: TGCGCCAGCACCCTAGCGGGGGACCGCACAGATACGCAGTATTTT

D gene: TRBD1
clone size: NA
V gene: TRBV6-5
J gene: TRBJ1-2
CDR3 protein: CASRFQGARDYGYTF
CDR3 DNA: TGTGCCAGCAGGTTCCAGGGGGCGCGTGACTATGGCTACACCTTC

D gene: TRBD1
clone size: few
V gene: TRBV2
J gene: TRBJ2-1
CDR3 protein: CASSDPGQGYNEQFF
CDR3 DNA: TGTGCCAGCAGTGACCCGGGACAGGGCTACAATGAGCAGTTCTTC

D gene: TRBD2
clone size: NA
V gene: TRBV7-2
J gene: TRBJ2-3
CDR3 protein: CASSLSGNPHGDTQYF
CDR3 DNA: TGTGCCAGCAGCTTGAGCGGGAACCCCCATGGGGATACGCAGTATTTT

D gene: TRBD2
clone size: NA
V gene: TRBV5-6
J gene: TRBJ2-3
CDR3 protein: CASSFSGGPTDTQYF
CDR3 DNA: TGTGCCAGCAGCTTTAGCGGGGGCCCCACAGATACGCAGTATTTT

D gene: NA
clone size: NA
V gene: TRBV18
J gene: TRBJ1-1
CDR3 protein: CASSPETGNTEAFF
CDR3 DNA: TGTGCCAGCTCACCCGAAACAGGGAACACTGAAGCTTTCTTT

D gene: NA
clone size: NA
V gene: TRBV11-2
J gene: TRBJ1-1
CDR3 protein: CASSSLRNNTEAFF
CDR3 DNA: TGTGCCAGCAGTTCCCTGAGAAACAACACTGAAGCTTTCTTT

D gene: NA
clone size: NA
V gene: TRBV25-1
J gene: TRBJ2-1
CDR3 protein: CASRDYREQFF
CDR3 DNA: TGTGCCAGCAGAGATTACCGGGAGCAGTTCTTC

D gene: TRBD2
clone size: few
V gene: TRBV18
J gene: TRBJ2-1
CDR3 protein: CASSPPGLAGADEQFF
CDR3 DNA: TGTGCCAGCTCACCACCAGGACTAGCGGGAGCCGATGAGCAGTTCTTC